This T cell receptor (beta chain) was documented in a study of T cell responses to AZD1222 COVID-19 vaccine. Study outcomes and limitations: With dominance at 160-218 and 743-854, vaccine-associated CD4 TCRs spanned spike. Possibly, clonal diversity was underestimated; donors were largely white British and included more females. Sampled repertoires all dated from after the peak T cell response.

CDR1 is SGHVS, CDR2 FQNEAQ, per germline. The CDR3 loop spans 15 amino acids. V was cut by 6 bases and J by 0 bases, with 15 bases left in between. Using immunoSEQ multiplex PCR, the repertoire was profiled, and TCRdb retains in-frame clones only, with some absent. This sample has approximately 210,000 clones; 90% to 95% occur once, and the top ten carry approximately 1.5%. Remarks on this clone: No antigen is known for it.

The TCR sequence derives from an adult who received the MenACWY meningococcal vaccine as a control. The chain combines TRBV7-8 with TRBJ2-7; D assignment may be TRBD1 or TRBD2 (5 bases each). This specimen consisted of peripheral blood, obtained 28 days after the second dose of the MenACWY control vaccine. The CDR3 sequence is CASRGPRGSSYEQYF. The CDR3 DNA is TGTGCCAGCAGGGGACCCCGCGGCAGCTCCTACGAGCAGTACTTC.